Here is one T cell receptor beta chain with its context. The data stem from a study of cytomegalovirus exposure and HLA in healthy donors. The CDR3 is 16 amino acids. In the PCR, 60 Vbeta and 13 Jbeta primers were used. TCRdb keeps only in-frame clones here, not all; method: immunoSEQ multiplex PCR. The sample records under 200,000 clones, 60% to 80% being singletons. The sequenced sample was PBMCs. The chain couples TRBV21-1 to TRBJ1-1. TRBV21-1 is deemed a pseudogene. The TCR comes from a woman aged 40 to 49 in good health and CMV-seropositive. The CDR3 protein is CASSPRGRAGNTEAFF. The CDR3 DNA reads TGTGCCAGCAGCCCCCGTGGGAGGGCGGGGAACACTGAAGCTTTCTTT.